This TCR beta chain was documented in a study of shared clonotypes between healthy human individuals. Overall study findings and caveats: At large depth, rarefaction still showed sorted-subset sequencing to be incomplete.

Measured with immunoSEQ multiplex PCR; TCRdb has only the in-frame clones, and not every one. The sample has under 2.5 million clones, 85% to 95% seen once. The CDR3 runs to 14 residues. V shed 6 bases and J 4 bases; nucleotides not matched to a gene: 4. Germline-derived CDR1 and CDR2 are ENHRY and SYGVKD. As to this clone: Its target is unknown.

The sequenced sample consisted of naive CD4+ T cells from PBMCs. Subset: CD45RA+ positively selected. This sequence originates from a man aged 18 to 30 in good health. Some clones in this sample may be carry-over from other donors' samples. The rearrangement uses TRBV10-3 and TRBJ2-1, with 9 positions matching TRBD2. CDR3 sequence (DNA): TGTGCCATCAGGGTAGCGGGAGCATACAATGAGCAGTTCTTC. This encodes CAIRVAGAYNEQFF.